This T cell receptor beta chain is from a study of blood T cell repertoires in COVID-19. Turning to the study itself: PBMCs, B-cell-depleted T cells, or T cells provided the cDNA or gDNA that made up the material.

V gave up 0 bases and J gave up 1 base; unmatched junction bases: 17. This CDR3 comprises 21 residues. CDR1 and CDR2 from the germline V gene are LGHDT and YNNKEL (reference sequence). The data were produced by immunoSEQ multiplex PCR, yet TCRdb's version contains in-frame clones alone and is incomplete. This table has 37,000 or so clones, 70% to 90% appearing once. The origin of this receptor is a man in his 70s with acute or convalescent COVID-19. V and J are TRBV3-1 (or the pseudogene TRBV3-2) and TRBJ2-3; TRBD2 agrees at 9 bases. Sequencing input: peripheral blood. DNA for the CDR3: TGTGCCAGCAGCCAAGAATGGGGTGAGGCGGGGGGGCCCTCCCGCACAGATACGCAGTATTTT. Translation: CASSQEWGEAGGPSRTDTQYF.